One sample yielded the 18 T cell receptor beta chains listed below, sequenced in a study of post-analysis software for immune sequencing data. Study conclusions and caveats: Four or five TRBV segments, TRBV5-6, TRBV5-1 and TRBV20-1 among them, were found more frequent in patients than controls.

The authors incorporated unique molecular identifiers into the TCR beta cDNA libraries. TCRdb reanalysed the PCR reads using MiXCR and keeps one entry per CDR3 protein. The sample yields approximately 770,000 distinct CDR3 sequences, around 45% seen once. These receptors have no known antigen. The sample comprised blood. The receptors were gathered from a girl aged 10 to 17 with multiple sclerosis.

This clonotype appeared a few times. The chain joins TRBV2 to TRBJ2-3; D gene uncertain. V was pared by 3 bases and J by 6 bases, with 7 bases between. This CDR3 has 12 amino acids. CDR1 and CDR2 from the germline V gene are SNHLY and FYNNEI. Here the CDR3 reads CASSDRRDTQYF. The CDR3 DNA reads TGTGCCAGCAGTGACCGGCGGGATACGCAGTATTTT.

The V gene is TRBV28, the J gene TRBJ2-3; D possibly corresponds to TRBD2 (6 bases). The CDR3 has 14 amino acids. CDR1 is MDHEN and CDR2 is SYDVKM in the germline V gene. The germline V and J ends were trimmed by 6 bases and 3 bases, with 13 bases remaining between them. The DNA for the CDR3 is TGTGCCAGCAGAGCGGGCCCCGGGACAGATACGCAGTATTTT. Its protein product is CASRAGPGTDTQYF.

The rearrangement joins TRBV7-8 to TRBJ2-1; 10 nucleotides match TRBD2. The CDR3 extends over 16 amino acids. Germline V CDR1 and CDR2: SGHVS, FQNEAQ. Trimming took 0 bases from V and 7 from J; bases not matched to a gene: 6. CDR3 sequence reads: CASSLAAGGSGNEQFF. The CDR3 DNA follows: TGTGCCAGCAGCTTAGCAGCGGGAGGGTCGGGGAATGAGCAGTTCTTC. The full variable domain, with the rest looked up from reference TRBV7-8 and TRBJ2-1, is GAGVSQSPRYKVAKRGQDVALRCDPISGHVSLFWYQQALGQGPEFLTYFQNEAQLDKSGLPSDRFFAERPEGSVSTLKIQRTQQEDSAVYLCASSLAAGGSGNEQFFGPGTRLTVL.

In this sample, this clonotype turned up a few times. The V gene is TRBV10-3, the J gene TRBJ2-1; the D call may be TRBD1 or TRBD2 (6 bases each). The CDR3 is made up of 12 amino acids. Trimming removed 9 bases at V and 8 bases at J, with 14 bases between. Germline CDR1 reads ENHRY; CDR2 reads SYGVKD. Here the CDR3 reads CAMSIGGDEQFF. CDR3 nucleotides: TGTGCCATGAGCATCGGGGGCGATGAGCAGTTCTTC.

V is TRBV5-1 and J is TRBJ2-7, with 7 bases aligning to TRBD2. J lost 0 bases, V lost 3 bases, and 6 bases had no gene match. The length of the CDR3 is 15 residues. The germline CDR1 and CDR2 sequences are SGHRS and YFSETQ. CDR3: CASSSTSPNSYEQYF. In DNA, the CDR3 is TGCGCCAGCAGCTCGACTAGCCCTAACTCCTACGAGCAGTACTTC. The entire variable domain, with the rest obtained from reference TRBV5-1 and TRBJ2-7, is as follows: KAGVTQTPRYLIKTRGQQVTLSCSPISGHRSVSWYQQTPGQGLQFLFEYFSETQRNKGNFPGRFSGRQFSNSRSEMNVSTLELGDSALYLCASSSTSPNSYEQYFGPGTRLTVT.

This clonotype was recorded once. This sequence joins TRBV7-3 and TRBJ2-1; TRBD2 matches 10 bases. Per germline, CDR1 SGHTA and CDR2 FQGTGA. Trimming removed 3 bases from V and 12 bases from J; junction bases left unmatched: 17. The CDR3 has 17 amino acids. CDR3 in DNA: TGTGCCAGCAGCTTGGGGGAACTAGCGGGACAAAGGGGCTTGCAGTTCTTC. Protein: CASSLGELAGQRGLQFF.

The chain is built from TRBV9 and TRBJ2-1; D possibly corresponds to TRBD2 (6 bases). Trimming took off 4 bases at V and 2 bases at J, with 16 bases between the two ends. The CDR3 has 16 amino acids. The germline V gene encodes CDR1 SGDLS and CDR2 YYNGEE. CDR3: CASSPDKGGTYNEQFF. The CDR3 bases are TGTGCCAGCAGCCCAGATAAGGGAGGTACCTACAATGAGCAGTTCTTC.

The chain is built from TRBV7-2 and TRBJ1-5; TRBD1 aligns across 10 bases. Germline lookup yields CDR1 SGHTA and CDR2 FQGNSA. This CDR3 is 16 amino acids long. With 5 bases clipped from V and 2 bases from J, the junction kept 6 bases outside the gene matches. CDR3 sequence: CASSPTGTGGNQPQHF. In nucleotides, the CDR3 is TGTGCCAGCAGCCCTACCGGGACAGGGGGCAATCAGCCCCAGCATTTT.

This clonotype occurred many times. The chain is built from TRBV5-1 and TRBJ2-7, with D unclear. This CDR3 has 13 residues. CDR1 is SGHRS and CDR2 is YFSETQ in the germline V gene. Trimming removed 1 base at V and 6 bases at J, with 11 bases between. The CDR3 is CASSLSVSSEQYF. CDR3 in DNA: TGCGCCAGCAGCTTGTCTGTCTCGTCCGAGCAGTACTTC.

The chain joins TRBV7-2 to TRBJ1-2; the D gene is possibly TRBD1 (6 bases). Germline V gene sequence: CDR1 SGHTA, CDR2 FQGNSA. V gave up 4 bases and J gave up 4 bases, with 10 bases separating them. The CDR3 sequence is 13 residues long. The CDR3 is CASSSQDSYGYTF. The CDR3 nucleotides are TGTGCCAGCAGCTCTCAGGACAGCTATGGCTACACCTTC.

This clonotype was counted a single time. CDR3 nucleotides: TGCAGTGCTAGAGTCTCGGACATATGGGGCTACACCTTC. This translates into CSARVSDIWGYTF. The rearrangement joins TRBV20-1 to TRBJ1-2; TRBD1 might be the D (5 bases). CDR3 size: 13 residues. The V and J ends lost 1 base and 8 bases respectively, with 14 bases between them. Germline CDR1 reads DFQATT; CDR2 reads SNEGSKA (reference sequence).

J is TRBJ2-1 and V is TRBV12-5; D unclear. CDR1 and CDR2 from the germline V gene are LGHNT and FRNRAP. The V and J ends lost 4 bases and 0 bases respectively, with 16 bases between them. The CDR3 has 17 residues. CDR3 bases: TGTGCTAGTGGTTCCACCATGTGGTCGAGCTCCTACAATGAGCAGTTCTTC. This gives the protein CASGSTMWSSSYNEQFF. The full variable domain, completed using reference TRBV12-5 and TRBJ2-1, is DARVTQTPRHKVTEMGQEVTMRCQPILGHNTVFWYRQTMMQGLELLAYFRNRAPLDDSGMPKDRFSAEMPDATLATLKIQPSEPRDSAVYFCASGSTMWSSSYNEQFFGPGTRLTVL.

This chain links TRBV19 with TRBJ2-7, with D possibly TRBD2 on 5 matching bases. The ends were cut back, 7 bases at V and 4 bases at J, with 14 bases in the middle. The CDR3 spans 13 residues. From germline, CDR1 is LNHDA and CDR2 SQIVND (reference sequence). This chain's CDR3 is CASTLEDGYEQYF. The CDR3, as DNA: TGTGCCAGTACTTTGGAGGACGGGTACGAGCAGTACTTC.

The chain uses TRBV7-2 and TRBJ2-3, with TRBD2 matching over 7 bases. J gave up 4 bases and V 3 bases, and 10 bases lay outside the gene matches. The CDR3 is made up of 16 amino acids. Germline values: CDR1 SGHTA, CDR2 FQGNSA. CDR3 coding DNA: TGTGCCAGCAGCTTGGGCTTACGGGAGGAGGCAGATACGCAGTATTTT. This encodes CASSLGLREEADTQYF.

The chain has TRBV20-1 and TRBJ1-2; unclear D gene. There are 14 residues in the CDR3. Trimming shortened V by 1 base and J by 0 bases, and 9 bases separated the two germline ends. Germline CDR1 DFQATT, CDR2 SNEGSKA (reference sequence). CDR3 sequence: CSARVMGSNYGYTF. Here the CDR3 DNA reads TGCAGTGCTAGAGTCATGGGATCTAACTATGGCTACACCTTC.

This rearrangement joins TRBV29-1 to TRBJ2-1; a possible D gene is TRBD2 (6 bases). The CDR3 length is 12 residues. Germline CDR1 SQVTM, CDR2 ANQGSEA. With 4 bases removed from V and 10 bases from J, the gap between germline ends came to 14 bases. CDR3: CSVGGVLGEQFF. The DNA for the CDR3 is TGCAGCGTTGGGGGGGTCTTAGGGGAGCAGTTCTTC.

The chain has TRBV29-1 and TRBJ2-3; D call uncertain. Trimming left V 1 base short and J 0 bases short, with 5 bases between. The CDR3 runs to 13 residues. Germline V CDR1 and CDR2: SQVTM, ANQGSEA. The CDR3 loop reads CSVEAPSTDTQYF. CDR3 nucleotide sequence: TGCAGCGTTGAAGCACCTAGCACAGATACGCAGTATTTT.

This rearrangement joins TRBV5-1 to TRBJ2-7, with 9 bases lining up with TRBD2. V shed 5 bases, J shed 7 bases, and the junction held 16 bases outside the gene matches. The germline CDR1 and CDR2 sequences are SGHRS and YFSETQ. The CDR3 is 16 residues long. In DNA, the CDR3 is TGCGCCAGCAGTAAACCCGGGACTAGCACCCCTCTTGAGCAGTACTTC. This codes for CASSKPGTSTPLEQYF.